This T cell receptor beta chain is drawn from a study of blood T cell repertoires in COVID-19. Study-wide background: The cDNA or gDNA used as material had been derived from T cells, B-cell-depleted T cells, or PBMCs.

Germline trimming cut 5 bases from V and 6 bases from J; bases unmatched to any gene: 8. Looked up from germline, CDR1 is SGHNT and CDR2 is YYREEE (reference sequence). The CDR3 length is 13 residues. Sequencing used immunoSEQ multiplex PCR; TCRdb keeps in-frame clones, though not all of them. The sample includes a few hundred thousand clones, around four fifths of them seen just once. Participants spanned ages roughly 18 to 95 years and resided in about 24 US areas. Recovery meant two consecutive negative NP/OP PCR tests, professional clearance, or resolved symptoms. The sequencing sample was made of PBMCs or T cells enriched from blood (not recorded which). This chain links TRBV5-4 with TRBJ2-7, with 7 bases fitting TRBD1. The TCR originated in a woman between 45 and 60 years old who had recovered from COVID-19. CDR3 residues: CASRIQGKGEQYF. DNA for the CDR3: TGTGCCAGCAGGATACAGGGGAAAGGCGAGCAGTACTTC.